The 16 T cell receptor beta chains listed next were all sequenced from one sample in a study of cytomegalovirus exposure and HLA in healthy donors. PCR used 60 Vbeta primers and 13 Jbeta primers. Method: immunoSEQ multiplex PCR; TCRdb's copy keeps in-frame clones and lacks some. The sample includes about 130,000 clones, 78% of them seen just once. Sequenced input: PBMCs. These receptors were obtained from a man in his thirties or forties in good health and CMV-seropositive.

The chain carries TRBV5-4 and TRBJ2-7; 11 bases agree with TRBD2. CDR1 is SGHNT, CDR2 YYREEE, per germline (reference sequence). V shed 2 bases, J shed 6 bases, and the junction held 4 bases outside the gene matches. The CDR3 sequence is 14 residues long. CDR3 protein: CASSFGTSGSEQYF. Here the CDR3 DNA reads TGTGCCAGCAGCTTTGGGACTAGCGGTAGCGAGCAGTACTTC.

The chain combines TRBV5-1 with TRBJ2-7; 8 nucleotides match TRBD2. The V segment lost 0 bases and the J segment 2 bases; nucleotides outside the gene matches: 7. Looked up from germline, CDR1 is SGHRS and CDR2 is YFSETQ. The CDR3 is 16 amino acids. Here the CDR3 DNA reads TGCGCCAGCAGCTTGGATAGACTAGCGTCGACCTACGAGCAGTACTTC. This translates into CASSLDRLASTYEQYF.

The CDR3 is CASSRQGWDYGYTF. In DNA form, the CDR3 reads TGTGCCAGCAGCCGACAGGGATGGGACTATGGCTACACCTTC. The chain couples TRBV6-1 to TRBJ1-2; 7 nucleotides line up with TRBD1. The CDR3 totals 14 residues. V was pared by 6 bases and J by 3 bases, with 7 bases of the junction left unmatched. Germline values: CDR1 MNHNS, CDR2 SASEGT.

J is TRBJ2-7 and V is TRBV6-5; possible D gene TRBD1, 5 bases. This CDR3 region has 16 residues. Trimming removed 4 bases from V and 0 bases from J, with 16 bases in between. Germline assignment: CDR1 MNHEY and CDR2 SVGAGI. The CDR3 region is CASSSPHGRASYEQYF. The CDR3 nucleotides read TGTGCCAGCAGTTCCCCCCACGGCAGGGCCTCCTACGAGCAGTACTTC.

V gene TRBV7-9 combines with J gene TRBJ1-1; D is undetermined. In germline, CDR1 is SEHNR, CDR2 FQNEAQ (reference sequence). V gave up 1 base and J gave up 3 bases, with 9 bases separating them. This CDR3 spans 14 amino acids. The CDR3 loop reads CASSLDPRDTEAFF. The CDR3 DNA reads as TGTGCCAGCAGCTTAGATCCCCGGGACACTGAAGCTTTCTTT. Complete variable domain (other parts from reference TRBV7-9 and TRBJ1-1): DTGVSQNPRHKITKRGQNVTFRCDPISEHNRLYWYRQTLGQGPEFLTYFQNEAQLEKSRLLSDRFSAERPKGSFSTLEIQRTEQGDSAMYLCASSLDPRDTEAFFGQGTRLTVV.

V gene TRBV4-3 combines with J gene TRBJ2-5; 8 positions match TRBD1. Germline-derived CDR1 and CDR2 are LGHNA and YSLEER. With V trimmed by 2 bases and J by 5 bases, 7 bases remained unmatched. There are 15 residues in the CDR3. CDR3 amino acids: CASSQSTGDWETQYF. For the CDR3, the DNA is TGCGCCAGCAGCCAATCGACAGGGGATTGGGAGACCCAGTACTTC.

This clone is a singleton in its sample. The gene calls are TRBV9 and TRBJ1-1; 10 nucleotides align to TRBD1. There are 16 residues in the CDR3. Germline CDR1 and CDR2: SGDLS and YYNGEE. V was pared by 0 bases and J by 4 bases, with 6 bases of the junction left unmatched. The CDR3 DNA sequence: TGTGCCAGCAGCGTAGATGGCCGGACAGGGGGCACTGAAGCTTTCTTT. Its translation: CASSVDGRTGGTEAFF.

The chain uses TRBV19 and TRBJ1-5, with a possible D match to TRBD1 (6 bases). The CDR3 sequence is 16 residues long. Per the germline V gene, CDR1 is LNHDA and CDR2 is SQIVND (reference sequence). V shed 6 bases and J shed 0 bases, with 15 bases lying between them. The CDR3 loop reads CASSLTGPYSNQPQHF. CDR3 bases: TGTGCCAGTAGCCTCACAGGGCCCTATAGCAATCAGCCCCAGCATTTT.

This clone has a single count. V is TRBV29-1 and J is TRBJ2-1; a weak D match, TRBD2 (5 bases). The CDR3 has 10 residues. Germline CDR1 SQVTM, CDR2 ANQGSEA. V was trimmed by 8 bases and J by 10 bases, leaving 12 bases between them. Here the CDR3 reads CSPGVSEQFF. In DNA, the CDR3 is TGCAGCCCCGGGGTGTCAGAGCAGTTCTTC.

The J gene is TRBJ2-3, the V gene TRBV6-5; D not resolved. Trimming shortened V by 8 bases and J by 2 bases, and 14 bases separated the two germline ends. The CDR3 sequence is 14 residues long. In germline, CDR1 is MNHEY, CDR2 SVGAGI. The CDR3: CASAIGSTTDTQYF. The CDR3, as DNA: TGTGCCAGCGCCATCGGTTCCACCACAGATACGCAGTATTTT.

This sequence joins TRBV11-1 and TRBJ2-7; possibly TRBD2 for D (6 bases). Between the trimmed V and J ends, which lost 5 bases and 4 bases, there was a span of 15 bases. Germline CDR1 reads SGHAT; CDR2 reads FQDESV (reference sequence). This CDR3 comprises 14 residues. The CDR3 here is CASSPYGGGYEQYF. Here the CDR3 DNA reads TGTGCCAGCAGCCCGTATGGGGGAGGTTACGAGCAGTACTTC. The full variable domain, rest sourced from reference TRBV11-1 and TRBJ2-7, is EAEVAQSPRYKITEKSQAVAFWCDPISGHATLYWYRQILGQGPELLVQFQDESVVDDSQLPKDRFSAERLKGVDSTLKIQPAELGDSAMYLCASSPYGGGYEQYFGPGTRLTVT.

The CDR3: CASSSGLEKTFEQYF. The CDR3 DNA sequence: TGTGCCAGCAGCTCCGGACTCGAAAAGACCTTCGAGCAGTACTTC. V usage is TRBV7-9 and J usage is TRBJ2-7; perhaps TRBD2 as D (5 bases). Germline CDR1 reads SEHNR; CDR2 reads FQNEAQ (reference sequence). The CDR3 loop spans 15 amino acids. V was pared by 4 bases and J by 6 bases, with 19 bases between.

The rearrangement links TRBV28 to TRBJ2-3; D is possibly TRBD2 (7 bases). The V end lost 0 bases, the J end lost 0 bases, and 13 bases lay between the germline ends. The CDR3 sequence is 17 residues long. Germline-derived CDR1 and CDR2 are MDHEN and SYDVKM. CDR3 nucleotides: TGTGCCAGCAGTTTATGGGGAGGGGGGGGTAGCACAGATACGCAGTATTTT. It yields the protein CASSLWGGGGSTDTQYF.

This clone occurred a few times. The rearrangement joins TRBV2 to TRBJ2-7, with TRBD2 as a possible D gene (5 bases). Germline V gives CDR1 SNHLY, CDR2 FYNNEI. Trimming removed 7 bases from V and 3 bases from J, with 13 bases in between. The CDR3 covers 13 residues. CDR3 nucleotides: TGTGCCAGCAACCTCGTGGGGAGCTACGAGCAGTACTTC. Residues: CASNLVGSYEQYF.

The genes are TRBV15 and TRBJ2-3; 16 bases map to TRBD2. Germline assignment: CDR1 LNHNV and CDR2 YYDKDF (reference sequence). Trimming at V came to 3 bases and at J to 0 bases, leaving 6 bases not matched to a gene. The CDR3 is 19 residues long. The CDR3 bases are TGTGCCACCAGCAGGGGGGGACTAGCGGGAGGGAGCAGCACAGATACGCAGTATTTT. Translating it yields CATSRGGLAGGSSTDTQYF.

The rearrangement links TRBV7-8 to TRBJ1-1, with TRBD1 matching over 7 bases. J lost 1 base, V lost 5 bases, and 7 bases had no gene match. The length of the CDR3 is 15 residues. Germline V gene lookup returns CDR1 SGHVS and CDR2 FQNEAQ. In DNA form, the CDR3 reads TGTGCCAGCAGCCCCGACAGGGTGGGGAACACTGAAGCTTTCTTT. Its protein product is CASSPDRVGNTEAFF. Full variable domain (missing parts from reference TRBV7-8 and TRBJ1-1): GAGVSQSPRYKVAKRGQDVALRCDPISGHVSLFWYQQALGQGPEFLTYFQNEAQLDKSGLPSDRFFAERPEGSVSTLKIQRTQQEDSAVYLCASSPDRVGNTEAFFGQGTRLTVV.